What follows describes a single T cell receptor (beta chain). As yet, its antigen is unknown. This sample is drawn from a study of T cells after posttransplantation cyclophosphamide. General observations from the study: Donor CD8+ memory clones often dominated recipient blood repertoires at later times.

The naive gate required viable CD3+CD4+ or CD3+CD8+ cells with CCR7+CD45RA+CD45RO-CD95-CD27+CD28+ phenotype. Germline V gene sequence: CDR1 SGHTA, CDR2 FQGNSA. This CDR3 is built from 16 residues. V trimming: 5 bases; J trimming: 5 bases; junction bases outside the gene matches: 12. Sequencing used immunoSEQ multiplex PCR; TCRdb keeps in-frame clones, though not all of them. The table includes about 21,000 clones, 95% to 99% detected once. This chain connects TRBV7-2 to TRBJ2-3; 8 bases are shared with TRBD2. Sequenced input: naive CD8+ T cells sorted from PBMCs. This TCR derives from a man aged 35 to 55 in good health, CMV-negative, and a related stem cell transplant donor. CDR3 nucleotide sequence: TGTGCCAGCAGCCCACTTTGGGCGGGAGGACGAGATACGCAGTATTTT. Protein product: CASSPLWAGGRDTQYF.